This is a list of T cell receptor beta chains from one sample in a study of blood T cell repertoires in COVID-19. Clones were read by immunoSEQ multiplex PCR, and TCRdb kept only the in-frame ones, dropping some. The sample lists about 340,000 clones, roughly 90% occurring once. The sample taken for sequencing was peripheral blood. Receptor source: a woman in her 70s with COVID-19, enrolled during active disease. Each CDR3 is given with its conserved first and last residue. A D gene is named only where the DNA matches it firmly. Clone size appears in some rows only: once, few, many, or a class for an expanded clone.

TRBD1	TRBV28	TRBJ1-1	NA	TGTGCCAGCAGTTTTATAGGGGGCAGAGAAGCTTTCTTT	CASSFIGGREAFF
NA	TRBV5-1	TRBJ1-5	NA	TGCGCCAGCAGCCCTACAGGGAATAGCAATCAGCCCCAGCATTTT	CASSPTGNSNQPQHF
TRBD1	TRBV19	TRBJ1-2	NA	TGTGCCAGTAGTATGGGACAGGGTAATGGCTACACCTTC	CASSMGQGNGYTF
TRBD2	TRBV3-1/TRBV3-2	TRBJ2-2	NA	TGTGCCAGCAGCAACCAACTAGCGTCAGGCGGGGAGCTGTTTTTT	CASSNQLASGGELFF
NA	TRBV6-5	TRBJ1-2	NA	TGTGCCAGCAGGCAGGCGATTAACTATGGCTACACCTTC	CASRQAINYGYTF
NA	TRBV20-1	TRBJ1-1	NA	TGCAGTGCAAACGACAGAAAAGCTTTCTTT	CSANDRKAFF
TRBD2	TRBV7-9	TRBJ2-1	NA	TGTGCCAGCAGCTTGGGCCCGGGACTAAACTACAATGAGCAGTTCTTC	CASSLGPGLNYNEQFF
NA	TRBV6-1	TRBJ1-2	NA	TGTGCCAGCAGTGAAGTGGAAACAGTCTATGGCTACACCTTC	CASSEVETVYGYTF
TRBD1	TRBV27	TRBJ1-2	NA	TGTGCCAGCAGTTTAGGACAGGGGCTTGGCTACACCTTC	CASSLGQGLGYTF
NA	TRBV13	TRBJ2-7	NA	TGTGCCAGCAGCTTCGGAGACAGTGCCTACGAGCAGTACTTC	CASSFGDSAYEQYF
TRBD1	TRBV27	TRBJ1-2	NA	TGTGCCAGCAGTTTTGATTGGACAGGGGGCTATGGCTACACCTTC	CASSFDWTGGYGYTF
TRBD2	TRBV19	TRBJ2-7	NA	TGTGCCAGTAGTATCCTAGCGGGAGGCTCCTACGAGCAGTACTTC	CASSILAGGSYEQYF
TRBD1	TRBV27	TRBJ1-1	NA	TGTGCCAGCAGTTTAATCCGGGACAGGGGAACTGAAGCTTTCTTT	CASSLIRDRGTEAFF
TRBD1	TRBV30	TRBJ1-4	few	TGTGCCTGGAAAAGCTTGGGGACAGGGGGCGAGAAACTGTTTTTT	CAWKSLGTGGEKLFF
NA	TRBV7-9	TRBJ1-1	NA	TGTGCCAGCAGCTTTATAATGCAGGCCACTGAAGCTTTCTTT	CASSFIMQATEAFF
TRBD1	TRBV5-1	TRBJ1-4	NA	TGCGCCAGCAGCCTAGGACAGGGGATAACTAATGAAAAACTGTTTTTT	CASSLGQGITNEKLFF